What follows describes a single TCR beta chain. Repertoires were generated with immunoSEQ multiplex PCR, while TCRdb's copy carries only in-frame clones and drops some. The data hold roughly 120,000 clones, with 85% to 90% observed a single time. V shed 5 bases and J 5 bases; nucleotides not matched to a gene: 5. CDR1 SGHAT and CDR2 FQNNGV come from the germline V gene. The CDR3 extends over 13 amino acids. This entry comes from a study of control samples from healthy donors and cancer patients. This rearrangement joins TRBV11-2 to TRBJ1-2; 7 positions match TRBD1. Sequencing was done on a sample of PBMCs. The sequence was collected from a woman aged 60 to 75 with lung cancer. Here the CDR3 reads CASSPGQDYGYTF. The CDR3 DNA follows: TGTGCCAGCAGCCCAGGACAGGATTATGGCTACACCTTC.